The 26 T cell receptor beta chains presented below share a single source sample, sequenced in a study of early T cells in non-severe SARS-CoV-2 infection (dated by TCRdb to the early 2020s). The receptor library was made with 5' RACE. Reads for this sample came from a NextSeq 500. The public reads were reprocessed in TCRdb via fastp at Q25 and MiXCR, keeping in-frame beta chains. CDR3 protein duplicates are merged, each entry listing the most common genes and DNA. Within this sample are some 30,000 distinct CDR3 sequences, with 4.5% to 6.5% of them counted one time only. The ten largest make up almost 6.5% of the sample. Sequenced input: whole blood. The receptor set was obtained from an adult who was a healthcare worker with PCR-confirmed SARS-CoV-2 infection or an uninfected control (not recorded which).

This clonotype was observed many times. V usage is TRBV28 and J usage is TRBJ1-2; D remains unclear. CDR3 length: 16 amino acids. V lost 2 bases, J lost 2 bases, and 15 bases lay in between. Germline V gene sequence: CDR1 MDHEN, CDR2 SYDVKM. The CDR3 sequence is CASSLGDQKKNYGYTF. The CDR3 DNA follows: TGTGCCAGCAGTTTAGGTGACCAGAAAAAAAACTATGGCTACACCTTC.

This clonotype was seen at least ten times. V gene TRBV2 combines with J gene TRBJ2-1; no firm D call. V was shortened by 8 bases and J by 5 bases, with 13 bases between the two germline ends. This CDR3 is built from 13 residues. CDR1 is SNHLY and CDR2 is FYNNEI in the germline V gene. The DNA of the CDR3 is TGTGCCAGCGCCGTAGGACGGAACAATGAGCAGTTCTTC. Residues: CASAVGRNNEQFF.

This chain joins TRBV20-1 and TRBJ2-7; TRBD2 aligns across 13 bases. The CDR3 is made up of 17 amino acids. The V and J ends lost 5 bases and 3 bases, in that order; junction bases with no gene match: 13. Germline CDR1 and CDR2: DFQATT and SNEGSKA (reference sequence). The CDR3 nucleotides are TGCAGTGCTCTTAAGGGACTAGCGGGACCCTCCAACTACGAGCAGTACTTC. Its protein product is CSALKGLAGPSNYEQYF.

V gene TRBV6-2 or TRBV6-3 combines with J gene TRBJ2-2; possibly TRBD1 or TRBD2 for D (5 bases each). The CDR3 is 15 residues long. The V gene's germline CDR1 is MNHEY and CDR2 SVGEGT. Trimming left V 0 bases short and J 6 bases short, with 11 bases between. This chain's CDR3 is CASSYSGRSPGELFF. For the CDR3, the DNA is TGTGCCAGCAGTTACTCGGGACGATCCCCCGGGGAGCTGTTTTTT.

This clonotype was counted only a few times. J is TRBJ2-7 and V is TRBV6-5; perhaps TRBD1 as D (5 bases). The CDR3 is 14 amino acids. Germline CDR1 MNHEY, CDR2 SVGAGI. Trimming removed 5 bases from V and 2 bases from J, with 13 bases in between. The CDR3 sequence: CASSPADNAYEQYF. For the CDR3, the DNA is TGTGCCAGCAGTCCCGCGGACAACGCCTACGAGCAGTACTTC.

The chain uses TRBV7-3 and TRBJ2-1; D possibly corresponds to TRBD1 (6 bases). Trimming took 5 bases from V and 0 from J, leaving 17 bases between them. The CDR3 is 17 residues long. Germline V gene lookup returns CDR1 SGHTA and CDR2 FQGTGA. CDR3 coding DNA: TGTGCCAGCAGCCTCCTCCCGACAGGACCCTCCTACAATGAGCAGTTCTTC. Amino acid sequence: CASSLLPTGPSYNEQFF. Filled out from reference TRBV7-3 and TRBJ2-1, the complete variable domain reads GAGVSQTPSNKVTEKGKYVELRCDPISGHTALYWYRQSLGQGPEFLIYFQGTGAADDSGLPNDRFFAVRPEGSVSTLKIQRTERGDSAVYLCASSLLPTGPSYNEQFFGPGTRLTVL.

There are many counts of this clonotype. The rearrangement joins TRBV12-3 or TRBV12-4 to TRBJ1-5; D remains ambiguous. The CDR3 runs 13 residues. V shed 6 bases and J shed 1 base, with 7 bases lying between them. CDR3 coding DNA: TGTGCCAGCAGGAGGGAGAGCAATCAGCCCCAGCATTTT. Protein sequence: CASRRESNQPQHF.

This clonotype came up many times. The chain uses TRBV11-2 and TRBJ2-1; 10 nucleotides match TRBD2. Losses at the gene ends were 5 bases for V and 5 bases for J; bases not matched to a gene: 6. The CDR3 has 15 residues. Germline V gene lookup returns CDR1 SGHAT and CDR2 FQNNGV. CDR3 residues: CASSIRTSGNNEQFF. The CDR3 DNA follows: TGTGCCAGCAGCATAAGGACTAGCGGAAACAATGAGCAGTTCTTC.

This clonotype was recorded a few times. The chain joins TRBV28 to TRBJ2-1; no firm D call. Trimming took 4 bases from V and 4 from J, leaving 17 bases between them. The CDR3 spans 16 residues. Germline CDR1 and CDR2: MDHEN and SYDVKM. CDR3 nucleotide sequence: TGTGCCAGCAGTTCCCCCGGCTCTAGAGGATACAATGAGCAGTTCTTC. Amino acid sequence: CASSSPGSRGYNEQFF.

There are many counts of this clonotype. The CDR3 loop is CASSPSVVAGQETQYF. The CDR3 DNA reads TGTGCCAGCTCCCCCTCAGTTGTGGCGGGACAAGAGACCCAGTACTTC. The V gene is TRBV18, the J gene TRBJ2-5; maybe TRBD2 (6 bases). Germline lookup yields CDR1 KGHSH and CDR2 LQKENI. This CDR3 region has 16 residues. V was trimmed by 6 bases and J by 2 bases, leaving 19 bases between them.

Many counts were recorded for this clonotype. The rearrangement joins TRBV11-2 to TRBJ1-6; D remains ambiguous. Germline CDR1 SGHAT, CDR2 FQNNGV. CDR3 length: 13 amino acids. The V end lost 3 bases, the J end lost 4 bases, and 4 bases lay between the germline ends. DNA for the CDR3: TGTGCCAGCAGCTTGGGTTATAATTCACCCCTCCACTTT. It translates to CASSLGYNSPLHF.

In its sample, this clonotype was seen many times. This chain uses TRBV18 with TRBJ2-3; D is uncertain. The V gene's germline CDR1 is KGHSH and CDR2 LQKENI. V was clipped by 3 bases and J by 4 bases, with 11 bases between them. This CDR3 comprises 14 residues. The CDR3 spells CASSPRVGADTQYF. The CDR3 DNA reads TGTGCCAGCTCACCCCGAGTAGGCGCAGATACGCAGTATTTT.

The J gene is TRBJ2-1, the V gene TRBV11-2; D unresolved. CDR3 length: 15 residues. The V gene lost 0 bases and the J gene lost 0 bases, with 6 bases spanning the gap. Germline lookup yields CDR1 SGHAT and CDR2 FQNNGV. The CDR3, as DNA: TGTGCCAGCAGCTTAGAGCCCAGCTCCTACAATGAGCAGTTCTTC. It is translated as CASSLEPSSYNEQFF.

This clonotype came up many times. This chain uses TRBV11-2 with TRBJ2-3, with D perhaps TRBD1 or TRBD2 (5 bases each). The germline CDR1 and CDR2 sequences are SGHAT and FQNNGV. The CDR3 consists of 15 residues. V was trimmed by 3 bases and J by 4 bases, leaving 14 bases between them. CDR3 nucleotide sequence: TGTGCCAGCAGCTTGAACCGGGACCTGGCAGATACGCAGTATTTT. Translating gives CASSLNRDLADTQYF.

This clonotype was recorded at least ten times. This chain connects TRBV7-8 to TRBJ2-3; D possibly corresponds to TRBD2 (5 bases). The ends were cut back, 5 bases at V and 4 bases at J, with 19 bases in the middle. Germline CDR1 SGHVS, CDR2 FQNEAQ. The CDR3 loop spans 16 amino acids. CDR3 in amino acids: CASSPGLAALPDTQYF. The CDR3 DNA reads as TGTGCCAGCAGCCCTGGACTCGCCGCGCTCCCAGATACGCAGTATTTT.

This clonotype has more than one count but fewer than ten. The rearrangement links TRBV7-3 to TRBJ1-6; unclear D gene. In germline, CDR1 is SGHTA, CDR2 FQGTGA. The CDR3 runs 13 residues. Trimming stripped 0 bases from V and 7 bases from J, with 4 bases between. This chain's CDR3 is CASSLTQNSPLHF. The DNA for the CDR3 is TGTGCCAGCAGCTTAACCCAGAATTCACCCCTCCACTTT.

This clonotype was counted ten times or more. The chain recombines TRBV28 with TRBJ2-2; D perhaps matches TRBD2 (6 bases). Germline CDR1 is MDHEN and CDR2 is SYDVKM. Trimming pared 6 bases from V and 5 bases from J, leaving 16 bases between. CDR3 length: 15 amino acids. The CDR3 nucleotides read TGTGCCAGCAGGTCTCGACTAGGGAATACCGGGGAGCTGTTTTTT. Protein product: CASRSRLGNTGELFF.

There are many counts of this clonotype. The chain combines TRBV28 with TRBJ2-3; a weak D match, TRBD2 (6 bases). Trimming removed 7 bases at V and 2 bases at J, with 22 bases between. Germline CDR1 reads MDHEN; CDR2 reads SYDVKM. The CDR3 has 17 residues. Here the CDR3 reads CASNLKSGTGYTDTQYF. CDR3 DNA: TGTGCCAGCAACCTCAAATCCGGGACTGGGTACACAGATACGCAGTATTTT.

This chain joins TRBV7-2 and TRBJ2-5, with D possibly TRBD2 on 6 matching bases. V was cut by 2 bases and J by 1 base, with 17 bases left in between. The CDR3 is 17 residues long. Germline V CDR1 and CDR2: SGHTA, FQGNSA. The CDR3 here is CASSLPRSDYTQETQYF. The CDR3 nucleotides read TGTGCCAGCAGCTTACCCCGTTCGGACTATACCCAAGAGACCCAGTACTTC. The full variable domain, rest sourced from reference TRBV7-2 and TRBJ2-5, is GAGVSQSPSNKVTEKGKDVELRCDPISGHTALYWYRQSLGQGLEFLIYFQGNSAPDKSGLPSDRFSAERTGGSVSTLTIQRTQQEDSAVYLCASSLPRSDYTQETQYFGPGTRLLVL.

This clonotype has at least ten counts. The gene calls are TRBV6-6 and TRBJ1-1; TRBD1 matches 8 bases. Trimming removed 4 bases from V and 6 bases from J; junction bases left unmatched: 7. Germline V gene data show CDR1 as MNHNY and CDR2 as SVGAGI (reference sequence). The CDR3 covers 14 residues. The CDR3 protein is CASSWRQGFSEAFF. The CDR3 region has the DNA TGTGCCAGCAGTTGGAGACAGGGGTTCTCTGAAGCTTTCTTT.

This clonotype was recorded a few times. V is TRBV2 and J is TRBJ2-7, with a possible D match to TRBD1 (6 bases). This CDR3 region has 15 residues. Germline V gives CDR1 SNHLY, CDR2 FYNNEI. Deletions cut 9 bases from V and 0 bases from J, with 18 bases between. The CDR3 region has the DNA TGTGCCAGTCACCGGGACATGCTGACCTCCTACGAGCAGTACTTC. Residues: CASHRDMLTSYEQYF.

This clonotype showed up many times. The chain carries TRBV9 and TRBJ2-6; D not certain. The CDR3 sequence is 13 residues long. Germline CDR1 and CDR2: SGDLS and YYNGEE. Trimming took off 0 bases at V and 4 bases at J, with 2 bases between the two ends. This CDR3 is CASSVGGANVLTF. The CDR3 DNA sequence: TGTGCCAGCAGCGTAGGGGGGGCCAACGTCCTGACTTTC. Based on the CDR3 plus reference TRBV9 and TRBJ2-6, the full variable domain is DSGVTQTPKHLITATGQRVTLRCSPRSGDLSVYWYQQSLDQGLQFLIQYYNGEERAKGNILERFSAQQFPDLHSELNLSSLELGDSALYFCASSVGGANVLTFGAGSRLTVL.

This clonotype showed up many times. The chain uses TRBV12-3 or TRBV12-4 and TRBJ1-2; no reliable D call. The CDR3 length is 14 residues. Trimming left V 7 bases short and J 3 bases short, with 15 bases between. Written as DNA, the CDR3 is TGTGCCAGCACCCCAGATCCACGGGACTATGGCTACACCTTC. Translation: CASTPDPRDYGYTF.

The chain has TRBV11-1 and TRBJ2-5, with 8 nucleotides matching TRBD2. Germline values: CDR1 SGHAT, CDR2 FQDESV (reference sequence). The ends lost 1 base at V and 5 bases at J; junction bases unmatched: 6. The CDR3 is made up of 15 amino acids. The CDR3 DNA reads as TGTGCCAGCAGCTTAGAAGCGGGAGCGCGGGAGACCCAGTACTTC. Translation gives CASSLEAGARETQYF.

Relative to its sample, this clonotype is medium-sized. The chain carries TRBV9 and TRBJ2-1; 11 nucleotides agree with TRBD2. Germline CDR1 SGDLS, CDR2 YYNGEE. CDR3 length: 13 amino acids. The V gene end was trimmed by 4 bases and the J gene end by 13 bases; junction bases not matched to a gene: 7. CDR3 region: CASSFRLAGIQFF. The CDR3 coding sequence is TGTGCCAGCAGCTTCAGACTAGCGGGAATTCAGTTCTTC.

Many counts were recorded for this clonotype. V is TRBV6-1 and J is TRBJ2-7; D gene ambiguous. Germline V gene data show CDR1 as MNHNS and CDR2 as SASEGT. This CDR3 contains 10 residues. V lost 4 bases to trimming and J lost 3 bases, with 1 base between them. Here the CDR3 reads CASSVYEQYF. CDR3 in DNA: TGTGCCAGCAGTGTCTACGAGCAGTACTTC.